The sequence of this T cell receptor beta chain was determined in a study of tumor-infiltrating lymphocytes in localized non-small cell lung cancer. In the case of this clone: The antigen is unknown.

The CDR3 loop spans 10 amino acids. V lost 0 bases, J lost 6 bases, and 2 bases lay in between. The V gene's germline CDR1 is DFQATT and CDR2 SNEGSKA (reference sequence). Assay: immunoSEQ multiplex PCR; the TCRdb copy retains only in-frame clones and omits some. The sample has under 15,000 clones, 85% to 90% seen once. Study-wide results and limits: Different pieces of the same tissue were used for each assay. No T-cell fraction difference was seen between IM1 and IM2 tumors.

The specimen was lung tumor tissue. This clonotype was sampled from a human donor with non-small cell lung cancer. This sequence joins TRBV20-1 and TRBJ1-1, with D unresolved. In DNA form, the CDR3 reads TGCAGTGCTAGAGATCCTGAAGCTTTCTTT. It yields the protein CSARDPEAFF.